This T cell receptor (beta chain) was retrieved from a study of glioma-infiltrating T cells. This clonotype was observed many times. The antigen is undetermined. Points from the study as a whole: Only very few CDR3 sequences appeared in both tissue and blood. Tissue-blood divergence was below expectation in non-neoplastic patients, above in gliomas.

The iRepertoire nested amplicon-rescue multiplex PCR amplified TCR alpha and beta CDR3s from RNA. One-step reverse transcription and amplification started from approximately 100-400 ng of tissue mRNA or PBMC total RNA. TCRdb re-called the multiplex PCR reads with MiXCR, one entry per CDR3 protein. The sample has approximately 120,000 distinct CDR3 sequences; 25% are singletons. Trimming took 1 base from V and 3 from J, leaving 3 bases between them. Germline CDR1 SGHTA, CDR2 FQGNSA. The CDR3 loop spans 12 amino acids. Sequencing was carried out using glioma tissue, nonneoplastic brain tissue, or PBMCs (not recorded which). This sequence originates from a human donor with low-grade glioma or glioblastoma, undergoing nonglioma brain surgery, or in good health (not recorded which). The J gene is TRBJ2-5, the V gene TRBV7-2; D gene unclear. The CDR3 protein is CASSLGKETQYF. In DNA, the CDR3 is TGTGCCAGCAGCTTAGGGAAAGAGACCCAGTACTTC.